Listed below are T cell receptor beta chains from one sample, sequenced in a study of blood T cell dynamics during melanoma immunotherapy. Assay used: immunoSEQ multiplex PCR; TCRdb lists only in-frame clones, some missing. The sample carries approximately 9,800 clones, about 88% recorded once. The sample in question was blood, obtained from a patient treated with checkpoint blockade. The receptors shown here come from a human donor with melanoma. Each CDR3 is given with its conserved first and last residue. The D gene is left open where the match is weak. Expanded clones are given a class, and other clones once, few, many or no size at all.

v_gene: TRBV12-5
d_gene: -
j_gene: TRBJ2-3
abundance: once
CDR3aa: CASGFGGGGRTSTDTQYF
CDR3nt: TGTGCTAGTGGTTTCGGCGGGGGCGGGCGGACTAGCACAGATACGCAGTATTTT

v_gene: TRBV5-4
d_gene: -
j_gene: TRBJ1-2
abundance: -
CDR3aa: CASSQDSRKKDGYTF
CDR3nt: TGTGCCAGCAGCCAGGACAGTCGGAAGAAGGATGGCTACACCTTC

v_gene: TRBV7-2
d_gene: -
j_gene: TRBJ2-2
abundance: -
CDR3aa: CASSRTVLSTGELFF
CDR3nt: TGTGCCAGCAGCAGGACGGTCCTCTCCACCGGGGAGCTGTTTTTT

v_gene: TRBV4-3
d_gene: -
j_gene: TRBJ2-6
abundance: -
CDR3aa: CASSQGQAGANVLTF
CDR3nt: TGCGCCAGCAGCCAAGGACAGGCGGGGGCCAACGTCCTGACTTTC

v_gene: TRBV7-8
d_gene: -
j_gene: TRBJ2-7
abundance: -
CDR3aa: CASSLVLQGEQYF
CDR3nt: TGTGCCAGCAGCTTAGTTTTGCAGGGCGAGCAGTACTTC

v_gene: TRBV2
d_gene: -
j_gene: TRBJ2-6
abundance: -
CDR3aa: CASSDWSSGANVLTF
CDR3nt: TGTGCCAGCAGTGATTGGAGCTCTGGGGCCAACGTCCTGACTTTC

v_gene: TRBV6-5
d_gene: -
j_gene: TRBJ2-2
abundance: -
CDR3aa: CASSRGTGELFF
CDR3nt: TGTGCCAGCAGTCGGGGGACCGGGGAGCTGTTTTTT

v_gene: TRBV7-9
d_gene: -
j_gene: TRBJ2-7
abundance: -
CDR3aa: CASSKDGAYEQYF
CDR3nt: TGTGCCAGCAGCAAGGACGGAGCCTACGAGCAGTACTTC

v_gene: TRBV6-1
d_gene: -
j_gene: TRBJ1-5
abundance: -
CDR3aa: CASSEGQDQPQHF
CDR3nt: TGTGCCAGCAGTGAAGGACAGGATCAGCCCCAGCATTTT

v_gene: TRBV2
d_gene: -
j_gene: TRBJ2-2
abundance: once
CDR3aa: CASSAKDGHTGELFF
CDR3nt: TGTGCCAGCAGCGCCAAGGACGGGCACACCGGGGAGCTGTTTTTT